These 19 T cell receptor beta chains were sequenced from one sample in a study of human T cells and chemical hapten exposure. This sample's time point: patch test 2, 6 weeks after DPC sensitization. Treatment: therapeutic diphenylcyclopropenone sensitization with weekly scalp DPC. Each CDR3 protein is one row after TCRdb ran MiXCR on the RACE reads. This sample carries 90,000 to 110,000 distinct CDR3 sequences, about a tenth of them seen once, and the ten largest clones take 3.1%. Sequencing used whole blood, obtained in connection with sensitization to the hapten diphenylcyclopropenone (DPC). The receptor source for this set is a woman aged 40-49 years with alopecia areata. Some clones in this sample may be carry-over from other donors' samples.

This CDR3 is CASSQGRRSGTQYF. The DNA of the CDR3 is TGCGCCAGCAGCCAAGGGAGGAGGTCGGGTACGCAGTATTTT. The chain uses TRBV4-3 and TRBJ2-3; D perhaps matches TRBD2 (5 bases). The germline V and J ends were trimmed by 1 base and 8 bases, with 13 bases remaining between them. The CDR3 loop spans 14 amino acids. Germline CDR1 reads LGHNA; CDR2 reads YSLEER.

In this sample, this clonotype turned up many times. This sequence joins TRBV15 and TRBJ1-5; D might be TRBD1 (6 bases). Trimming took off 1 base at V and 2 bases at J, with 12 bases between the two ends. CDR1 and CDR2 (germline): LNHNV, YYDKDF (reference sequence). The CDR3 sequence is 16 residues long. The CDR3 coding sequence is TGTGCCACCAGCAGAGGAAACAGGGTGGGCAATCAGCCCCAGCATTTT. Amino acid sequence: CATSRGNRVGNQPQHF.

The chain combines TRBV6-5 with TRBJ1-2; perhaps TRBD1 as D (5 bases). The CDR3 consists of 14 residues. The germline gives CDR1 MNHEY, CDR2 SVGAGI. V was shortened by 4 bases and J by 5 bases, with 14 bases between the two germline ends. The CDR3 here is CASSSQGIYYGYTF. CDR3 in DNA: TGTGCCAGCAGTTCGCAGGGTATCTATTATGGCTACACCTTC.

The chain joins TRBV11-2 to TRBJ1-1; D is undetermined. This CDR3 is built from 13 residues. Germline assignment: CDR1 SGHAT and CDR2 FQNNGV. The V and J ends lost 5 bases and 2 bases respectively, with 9 bases between them. The CDR3 here is CASSRGPNTEAFF. Here the CDR3 DNA reads TGTGCCAGCAGCCGCGGCCCTAACACTGAAGCTTTCTTT.

The V call is TRBV4-3, the J call TRBJ2-2, with D perhaps matching TRBD1 or TRBD2 (5 bases each). This CDR3 comprises 13 residues. The V and J ends lost 1 base and 13 bases respectively, with 13 bases between them. Germline lookup yields CDR1 LGHNA and CDR2 YSLEER. The CDR3 is CASSQVRGPPLFF. The CDR3 DNA sequence: TGCGCCAGCAGCCAAGTACGGGGCCCTCCGCTGTTTTTT.

In its sample, this clonotype was seen a few times. The chain is built from TRBV4-2 and TRBJ2-7, with D maybe TRBD2 (5 bases). V was clipped by 0 bases and J by 1 base, with 19 bases between them. This CDR3 has 18 amino acids. Per germline, CDR1 LGHNA and CDR2 YNFKEQ. In DNA, the CDR3 is TGTGCCAGCAGCCAAGATTCGTCCCAAGCGGAGCTTTCCTACGAGCAGTACTTC. It translates to CASSQDSSQAELSYEQYF.

The table lists this clonotype with many counts. The V gene is TRBV7-2, the J gene TRBJ1-5; D ambiguous. CDR3 length: 13 residues. CDR1 is SGHTA, CDR2 FQGNSA, per germline. V lost 7 bases, J lost 3 bases, and 10 bases lay in between. CDR3 DNA: TGTGCCAGCACTCGCCTAGCCAATCAGCCCCAGCATTTT. This sequence encodes CASTRLANQPQHF. Full variable domain (missing parts from reference TRBV7-2 and TRBJ1-5): GAGVSQSPSNKVTEKGKDVELRCDPISGHTALYWYRQSLGQGLEFLIYFQGNSAPDKSGLPSDRFSAERTGGSVSTLTIQRTQQEDSAVYLCASTRLANQPQHFGDGTRLSIL.

The table lists this clonotype with many counts. The chain combines TRBV7-2 with TRBJ2-2, with D possibly being TRBD1 (6 bases). Germline V gene sequence: CDR1 SGHTA, CDR2 FQGNSA. Trimming removed 3 bases from V and 1 base from J, with 18 bases in between. The CDR3 length is 18 residues. CDR3 protein: CASSFIDWGTMNTGELFF. The CDR3 DNA reads as TGTGCCAGCAGCTTCATAGATTGGGGGACAATGAACACCGGGGAGCTGTTTTTT.

This clonotype occurred many times. Its ends do not fully match the called genes, so a read error is possible. The chain has TRBV27 and TRBJ1-6; no reliable D call. The CDR3 is 14 residues long. Germline CDR1 MNHEY, CDR2 SMNVEV (reference sequence). CDR3 coding DNA: TGCGCCGTCAAAGGGAGGTCCTATAATTCACCCCTCCACTTT. This codes for CAVKGRSYNSPLHF.

This clonotype was observed at least ten times. The chain has TRBV2 and TRBJ1-6; 9 positions match TRBD1. There are 15 residues in the CDR3. Germline CDR1 reads SNHLY; CDR2 reads FYNNEI. The trim removed 6 bases at V and 14 bases at J, leaving 14 bases unmatched. The CDR3 bases are TGTGCCAGCAGGCTCCGGGACAGGGCCTTGGGGACCCTCCACTTT. This translates into CASRLRDRALGTLHF.

As concerns this clonotype: Just one base apart from a much larger clone, this may be a read error. This chain joins TRBV29-1 and TRBJ2-7; 10 nucleotides agree with TRBD2. Per germline, CDR1 SQVTM and CDR2 ANQGSEA. J gave up 5 bases and V 4 bases, and 8 bases lay outside the gene matches. The CDR3 runs to 14 residues. The CDR3 coding sequence is TGCAGCGTTGGGATTAGCGGGGGGTCCCACGAGCAGTACTTC. It yields the protein CSVGISGGSHEQYF.

This clonotype was detected many times. The chain couples TRBV6-5 to TRBJ2-1, with D hard to call. Trimming took 2 bases from V and 5 from J, leaving 13 bases between them. The CDR3 sequence is 15 residues long. Germline assignment: CDR1 MNHEY and CDR2 SVGAGI. CDR3 coding DNA: TGTGCCAGCAGTTACGAGCCCACGTTAAACAATGAGCAGTTCTTC. Encoded protein: CASSYEPTLNNEQFF.

This clonotype has a handful of counts. The rearrangement uses TRBV4-1 and TRBJ1-1; D remains unclear. Per germline, CDR1 MGHRA and CDR2 YSYEKL. This CDR3 comprises 19 residues. V was cut by 1 base and J by 0 bases, with 21 bases left in between. The CDR3 loop reads CASSQGRRQTLYMNTEAFF. CDR3 coding DNA: TGCGCCAGCAGCCAAGGCCGGCGCCAAACCCTATACATGAACACTGAAGCTTTCTTT.

This chain connects TRBV10-3 to TRBJ1-2, with D possibly being TRBD1 (6 bases). This CDR3 has 15 residues. V shed 4 bases and J shed 4 bases, with 16 bases lying between them. Germline V gene sequence: CDR1 ENHRY, CDR2 SYGVKD. In nucleotides, the CDR3 is TGTGCCATCAGTGGGACAGATATATCCTTCTATGGCTACACCTTC. This gives the protein CAISGTDISFYGYTF.

This clonotype was picked up a small number of times. The V gene is TRBV6-1, the J gene TRBJ2-2, with 11 bases lining up with TRBD2. The germline CDR1 and CDR2 sequences are MNHNS and SASEGT. The CDR3 is 16 residues long. J was trimmed by 3 bases and V by 3 bases; bases with no gene match: 3. The CDR3 protein is CASSDRLAGYTGELFF. CDR3 DNA sequence: TGTGCCAGCAGTGACAGACTAGCGGGGTACACCGGGGAGCTGTTTTTT.

This clonotype was picked up many times. The chain has TRBV3-1 and TRBJ2-2, with 7 bases lining up with TRBD2. The CDR3 extends over 14 amino acids. The junction had 6 bases not matched to a gene; V was cut back by 7 bases and J by 4 bases. The germline V gene has CDR1 LGHDT and CDR2 YNNKEL (reference sequence). Written as DNA, the CDR3 is TGTGCCAGCACCCTGGGGGGGGTCACCGGGGAGCTGTTTTTT. Protein: CASTLGGVTGELFF.

This clonotype occurred many times. The chain employs TRBV5-1 and TRBJ1-2; the D is unclear. The CDR3 is made up of 14 amino acids. Trimming took 4 bases from V and 1 from J, leaving 11 bases between them. Germline values: CDR1 SGHRS, CDR2 YFSETQ. For the CDR3, the DNA is TGCGCCAGCAGCCCCGTCGGCCATAACTATGGCTACACCTTC. Protein: CASSPVGHNYGYTF. Complete variable domain (other parts from reference TRBV5-1 and TRBJ1-2): KAGVTQTPRYLIKTRGQQVTLSCSPISGHRSVSWYQQTPGQGLQFLFEYFSETQRNKGNFPGRFSGRQFSNSRSEMNVSTLELGDSALYLCASSPVGHNYGYTFGSGTRLTVV.

The table lists this clonotype with a few counts. The chain carries TRBV20-1 and TRBJ2-3, with D maybe TRBD1 (5 bases). The germline V gene has CDR1 DFQATT and CDR2 SNEGSKA (reference sequence). The CDR3 runs 14 residues. Trimming left V 4 bases short and J 0 bases short, with 11 bases between. The CDR3 DNA reads TGCAGTGCTAAGGGGTCGAGTAGCACAGATACGCAGTATTTT. Its translation is CSAKGSSSTDTQYF.

This clonotype has a count of ten or more. The rearrangement links TRBV20-1 to TRBJ1-5, with TRBD1 matching 9 bases. From germline, CDR1 is DFQATT and CDR2 SNEGSKA (reference sequence). Germline trimming cut 0 bases from V and 6 bases from J; bases unmatched to any gene: 3. The CDR3 extends over 14 amino acids. CDR3 sequence: CSARDGTGSQPQHF. The DNA for the CDR3 is TGCAGTGCTAGAGACGGGACAGGGTCTCAGCCCCAGCATTTT.